This T cell receptor (beta chain) was found in a study of cytomegalovirus exposure and HLA in healthy donors. This CDR3 contains 13 residues. Trimming left V 3 bases short and J 4 bases short, with 8 bases between. Germline values: CDR1 SGHVS, CDR2 FNYEAQ. Here immunoSEQ multiplex PCR was the method, and the copy in TCRdb shows in-frame clones only, minus some. The sample carries some 240,000 clones, approximately 84% recorded once. The TCR was taken from a woman in her twenties or thirties in good health and CMV-seropositive. The sample taken for sequencing was PBMCs. The genes are TRBV7-6 and TRBJ2-3; a weak D match, TRBD1 (5 bases). The CDR3 sequence: CASSFPGPDTQYF. CDR3 nucleotide sequence: TGTGCCAGCAGCTTCCCAGGGCCAGATACGCAGTATTTT.